A single sample is the source of the 29 T cell receptor beta chains below, sequenced in a study of technical replicates of blood from several donors. Method: immunoSEQ multiplex PCR; TCRdb's copy keeps in-frame clones and lacks some. The sample has tens of thousands of clones; approximately 95% are singletons. Sequencing used T cells isolated from PBMCs. These receptors all stem from a human donor in good health.

The chain combines TRBV7-6 with TRBJ2-7; maybe TRBD1 (6 bases). CDR3 size: 13 residues. CDR1 SGHVS and CDR2 FNYEAQ come from the germline V gene. Trimming left V 2 bases short and J 3 bases short, with 8 bases between. This chain's CDR3 is CASSLTQGYEQYF. CDR3 sequence (DNA): TGTGCCAGCAGCTTAACACAGGGCTACGAGCAGTACTTC.

V usage is TRBV19 and J usage is TRBJ2-7; 7 bases agree with TRBD2. Losses at the gene ends were 3 bases for V and 3 bases for J; bases not matched to a gene: 8. There are 15 residues in the CDR3. CDR1 is LNHDA and CDR2 is SQIVND in the germline V gene (reference sequence). This CDR3 is CASSIRDYKGYEQYF. The CDR3 DNA follows: TGTGCCAGTAGTATCCGGGACTATAAAGGCTACGAGCAGTACTTC.

The chain has TRBV2 and TRBJ2-1; D remains ambiguous. The CDR3 loop spans 13 amino acids. V lost 1 base and J lost 9, with 10 bases in between. Per the germline V gene, CDR1 is SNHLY and CDR2 is FYNNEI. Here the CDR3 DNA reads TGTGCCAGCAGTGAAGAGACCGGCGGTGAGCAGTTCTTC. This sequence encodes CASSEETGGEQFF.

The genes are TRBV27 and TRBJ1-2; weak D call: TRBD1 (5 bases). CDR1 and CDR2 (germline): MNHEY, SMNVEV (reference sequence). There are 14 residues in the CDR3. The germline V and J ends were trimmed by 2 bases and 2 bases, with 9 bases remaining between them. The CDR3 DNA reads TGTGCCAGCAGTTTAGACAGTACGAACTATGGCTACACCTTC. As protein: CASSLDSTNYGYTF.

This clone was counted once. This chain connects TRBV9 to TRBJ2-7; the D gene is possibly TRBD1 (6 bases). The germline V and J ends were trimmed by 4 bases and 3 bases, with 14 bases remaining between them. This CDR3 contains 14 residues. Germline CDR1 SGDLS, CDR2 YYNGEE. CDR3 in amino acids: CASSPPDRDYEQYF. The CDR3 DNA follows: TGTGCCAGCAGCCCCCCGGACAGAGACTACGAGCAGTACTTC.

V usage is TRBV19 and J usage is TRBJ1-4; weak D call: TRBD1 (5 bases). Germline values: CDR1 LNHDA, CDR2 SQIVND (reference sequence). The CDR3 contains 15 residues. V lost 2 bases and J lost 7, with 14 bases in between. The CDR3 DNA is TGTGCCAGTAGTATAAGTTGGCAGGGAAGTGAAAAACTGTTTTTT. As protein: CASSISWQGSEKLFF.

The CDR3 bases are TGCGCCAGCAGCCATGGGGCTAGCGGGAGCGCAGATACGCAGTATTTT. It translates to CASSHGASGSADTQYF. This chain joins TRBV4-1 and TRBJ2-3; 10 positions match TRBD2. The CDR3 has 16 amino acids. Germline CDR1 is MGHRA and CDR2 is YSYEKL. With 3 bases clipped from V and 4 bases from J, the junction kept 7 bases outside the gene matches.

The CDR3 nucleotides are TGTGCCAGCAGCTTATATCCCCCCGGACTAGCGGGAGTGGATACGCAGTATTTT. It encodes CASSLYPPGLAGVDTQYF. The V call is TRBV7-3, the J call TRBJ2-3, with 13 bases fitting TRBD2. Trimming took 2 bases from V and 6 from J; bases not matched to a gene: 11. Germline V lookup: CDR1 SGHTA, CDR2 FQGTGA. The CDR3 loop spans 18 amino acids.

The CDR3 DNA reads TGTGCCAGCAGCTTGTGGGACAGGGGTCGGGGTAATGAAAAACTGTTTTTT. Translation gives CASSLWDRGRGNEKLFF. The rearrangement joins TRBV5-4 to TRBJ1-4, with 10 bases that match TRBD1. The CDR3 runs 17 residues. Trimming took 1 base from V and 4 from J; bases not matched to a gene: 7. Germline V CDR1 and CDR2: SGHNT, YYREEE (reference sequence).

This clone was seen more than once but under ten times. This chain links TRBV4-2 with TRBJ1-2; D unresolved. Trimming stripped 4 bases from V and 2 bases from J, with 11 bases between. The CDR3 runs to 14 residues. Germline values: CDR1 LGHNA, CDR2 YNFKEQ. In DNA, the CDR3 is TGTGCCAGCAGCCTTGACACGAGAAACTATGGCTACACCTTC. Its translation: CASSLDTRNYGYTF.

The rearrangement links TRBV10-1 to TRBJ2-2; D is uncertain. The germline V gene encodes CDR1 WNHNN and CDR2 SYGVQD (reference sequence). The ends were cut back, 4 bases at V and 0 bases at J, with 6 bases in the middle. This CDR3 contains 14 residues. Here the CDR3 DNA reads TGCGCCAGCAGTGTAGGAGCGAACACCGGGGAGCTGTTTTTT. Its translation: CASSVGANTGELFF.

The rearrangement links TRBV27 to TRBJ1-2; TRBD1 aligns across 9 bases. Trimming removed 5 bases from V and 6 bases from J; junction bases left unmatched: 13. Germline assignment: CDR1 MNHEY and CDR2 SMNVEV (reference sequence). The CDR3 sequence is 16 residues long. The CDR3 bases are TGTGCCAGCAGTCCTTACACAGGGGGCCAGGGGGATGGCTACACCTTC. This sequence encodes CASSPYTGGQGDGYTF.

This chain uses TRBV9 with TRBJ2-1; TRBD2 is a possible D gene (5 bases). Germline loops: CDR1 SGDLS, CDR2 YYNGEE. V was pared by 2 bases and J by 10 bases, with 7 bases between. The CDR3 runs 11 residues. This CDR3 reads CASSVGGEQFF. The CDR3, as DNA: TGTGCCAGCAGCGTCGGCGGGGAGCAGTTCTTC.

The chain carries TRBV25-1 and TRBJ1-1, with D perhaps matching TRBD1 (5 bases). This CDR3 is built from 14 residues. Per germline, CDR1 MGHDK and CDR2 SYGVNS. V was pared by 5 bases and J by 3 bases, with 13 bases between. The CDR3 nucleotides are TGTGCCAGCAGTACGGGGGGACCGGACACTGAAGCTTTCTTT. Translated: CASSTGGPDTEAFF.

This chain connects TRBV7-2 to TRBJ2-3; 12 bases map to TRBD2. V lost 6 bases, J lost 6 bases, and 19 bases stayed unmatched. Germline V gene sequence: CDR1 SGHTA, CDR2 FQGNSA. This CDR3 is 19 amino acids long. The CDR3 DNA reads as TGTGCCAGCAGAAGGGACAGGTCAGCTAGCGGGAGGGCCGGGGATACGCAGTATTTT. Its protein product is CASRRDRSASGRAGDTQYF.

The chain joins TRBV2 to TRBJ2-2; no clear D gene. Germline CDR1 and CDR2: SNHLY and FYNNEI. The CDR3 has 15 residues. V dropped 3 bases and J dropped 4 bases, with 12 bases sitting between them. The CDR3 DNA is TGTGCCAGCAGTGACGCCCTCCCGGGCACCGGGGAGCTGTTTTTT. Amino acid sequence: CASSDALPGTGELFF.

V usage is TRBV4-2 and J usage is TRBJ2-1; no clear D. V lost 1 base and J lost 1, with 11 bases in between. The germline gives CDR1 LGHNA, CDR2 YNFKEQ. CDR3 length: 16 residues. The CDR3 is CASSQGPWRSYNEQFF. The CDR3 nucleotides read TGTGCCAGCAGCCAAGGACCGTGGCGGTCCTACAATGAGCAGTTCTTC.

This chain connects TRBV6-6 to TRBJ2-1; the D gene is possibly TRBD2 (6 bases). The germline V and J ends were trimmed by 8 bases and 1 base, with 9 bases remaining between them. CDR1 is MNHNY, CDR2 SVGAGI, per germline (reference sequence). The CDR3 has 13 residues. CDR3 sequence: CASGSGSYNEQFF. In DNA, the CDR3 is TGTGCCAGCGGTAGCGGTTCCTACAATGAGCAGTTCTTC.

The chain recombines TRBV9 with TRBJ2-1; TRBD2 agrees at 12 bases. The CDR3 runs to 16 residues. With V trimmed by 3 bases and J by 7 bases, 8 bases remained unmatched. Germline CDR1 SGDLS, CDR2 YYNGEE. Written as DNA, the CDR3 is TGTGCCAGCAGCGGAAAACTAGCGGGAGGTGTTAATGAGCAGTTCTTC. It specifies CASSGKLAGGVNEQFF.

The V gene is TRBV19, the J gene TRBJ2-4; TRBD1 aligns across 7 bases. Trimming cost V 7 bases and J 1 base; bases outside gene matches: 10. This CDR3 has 16 residues. Per germline, CDR1 LNHDA and CDR2 SQIVND (reference sequence). The CDR3 nucleotides are TGTGCCAGTACCAAACAGGGGCTCACCGCCAAAAACATTCAGTACTTC. Protein product: CASTKQGLTAKNIQYF.

The chain links TRBV4-2 to TRBJ2-6; 7 positions agree with TRBD1. Germline V gene sequence: CDR1 LGHNA, CDR2 YNFKEQ. V lost 1 base, J lost 0 bases, and 6 bases stayed unmatched. CDR3 length: 18 residues. DNA of the CDR3: TGTGCCAGCAGCCAAGTTTGGACAGGAACCTCTGGGGCCAACGTCCTGACTTTC. Translation: CASSQVWTGTSGANVLTF.

The chain recombines TRBV7-2 with TRBJ2-7; TRBD2 might be the D (5 bases). The CDR3 runs to 14 residues. Germline lookup yields CDR1 SGHTA and CDR2 FQGNSA. Trimming took 5 bases from V and 2 from J, leaving 13 bases between them. The CDR3: CASSLPGGTYEQYF. In DNA form, the CDR3 reads TGTGCCAGCAGCCTACCCGGAGGAACCTACGAGCAGTACTTC.

The chain recombines TRBV18 with TRBJ2-3, with D uncertain. Looked up from germline, CDR1 is KGHSH and CDR2 is LQKENI. V lost 2 bases, J lost 1 base, and 4 bases lay in between. This CDR3 region has 13 residues. CDR3 region: CASSPAGTDTQYF. Written as DNA, the CDR3 is TGTGCCAGCTCACCAGCAGGCACAGATACGCAGTATTTT.

V gene TRBV28 combines with J gene TRBJ1-1, with D perhaps matching TRBD1 (5 bases). The germline CDR1 and CDR2 sequences are MDHEN and SYDVKM. V lost 6 bases and J 9 bases, leaving 23 bases between the germline ends. The CDR3 loop spans 15 amino acids. This CDR3 reads CASSSPQGWSVKAFF. The CDR3 region has the DNA TGTGCCAGCAGCTCCCCCCAGGGATGGTCGGTGAAAGCTTTCTTT.

The chain joins TRBV25-1 to TRBJ1-1, with D hard to call. Trimming took 1 base from V and 1 from J, leaving 4 bases between them. CDR1 is MGHDK and CDR2 is SYGVNS in the germline V gene. The CDR3 covers 13 residues. The CDR3 nucleotides read TGTGCCAGCAGTGAATCGGGGAACACTGAAGCTTTCTTT. Translated, it gives CASSESGNTEAFF.

The V and J genes are TRBV19 and TRBJ2-6; no definite D call. Trimming took off 4 bases at V and 4 bases at J, with 11 bases between the two ends. This CDR3 spans 15 amino acids. CDR1 LNHDA and CDR2 SQIVND come from the germline V gene (reference sequence). The CDR3 reads CASSTAGAGANVLTF. CDR3 nucleotide sequence: TGTGCCAGTAGTACGGCCGGAGCCGGGGCCAACGTCCTGACTTTC. Drawing the rest from reference TRBV19 and TRBJ2-6, the complete variable domain is DGGITQSPKYLFRKEGQNVTLSCEQNLNHDAMYWYRQDPGQGLRLIYYSQIVNDFQKGDIAEGYSVSREKKESFPLTVTSAQKNPTAFYLCASSTAGAGANVLTFGAGSRLTVL.

The chain is built from TRBV7-9 and TRBJ2-5; no firm D call. Per the germline V gene, CDR1 is SEHNR and CDR2 is FQNEAQ (reference sequence). This CDR3 comprises 14 residues. V was pared by 0 bases and J by 5 bases, with 10 bases between. The CDR3 spells CASSLAESWETQYF. For the CDR3, the DNA is TGTGCCAGCAGCTTAGCTGAGAGTTGGGAGACCCAGTACTTC.

This chain links TRBV19 with TRBJ1-2; D remains ambiguous. CDR3 size: 12 residues. Per the germline V gene, CDR1 is LNHDA and CDR2 is SQIVND (reference sequence). With 5 bases removed from V and 7 bases from J, the gap between germline ends came to 11 bases. CDR3: CASSCQYCGYTF. CDR3 DNA sequence: TGTGCCAGTAGTTGTCAGTATTGTGGCTACACCTTC.

The chain carries TRBV2 and TRBJ2-1; 13 bases are a match to TRBD2. The CDR3 loop spans 16 amino acids. Trimming took 6 bases from V and 0 from J; bases not matched to a gene: 2. The germline V gene encodes CDR1 SNHLY and CDR2 FYNNEI. The CDR3 DNA follows: TGTGCCAGCAGGGGGACTAGCGGGGCCTCCTACAATGAGCAGTTCTTC. Translation gives CASRGTSGASYNEQFF. The full variable domain, with the rest looked up from reference TRBV2 and TRBJ2-1, is EPEVTQTPSHQVTQMGQEVILRCVPISNHLYFYWYRQILGQKVEFLVSFYNNEISEKSEIFDDQFSVERPDGSNFTLKIRSTKLEDSAMYFCASRGTSGASYNEQFFGPGTRLTVL.